The text below deals with one TCR beta chain. Antigen specificity is unknown. This specimen belongs to a study of human T cells and chemical hapten exposure. Across the study: Diphenylcyclopropenone doses were given weekly to the scalps of patients across the roughly 22-week study. The study enrolled mostly female patients with alopecia areata, totalis or universalis. Study-wide results and caveats: The study found expanded TCRs formed significantly more large CDR3 similarity clusters than controls.

The library attached unique molecular identifiers to individual cDNA molecules. MiXCR was run by TCRdb on the RACE reads, yielding one entry per CDR3 protein. The sample holds 370,000 or so distinct CDR3 sequences, more than 4.5% seen once. The length of the CDR3 is 14 residues. Looked up from germline, CDR1 is DFQATT and CDR2 is SNEGSKA (reference sequence). V lost 3 bases to trimming and J lost 4 bases, with 13 bases between them. Time point meaning: patch test 1, 2 weeks after DPC sensitization. Treatment here: therapeutic diphenylcyclopropenone sensitization with weekly scalp DPC. V gene TRBV20-1 combines with J gene TRBJ1-5; a weak D match, TRBD1 (5 bases). The source is a woman in her forties or fifties with alopecia areata. Some clones in this sample may be carry-over from other donors' samples. The starting material was whole blood, obtained in connection with sensitization to the hapten diphenylcyclopropenone (DPC). CDR3 protein: CSASQGWVNQPQHF. CDR3 in DNA: TGCAGTGCTAGTCAGGGATGGGTGAATCAGCCCCAGCATTTT.